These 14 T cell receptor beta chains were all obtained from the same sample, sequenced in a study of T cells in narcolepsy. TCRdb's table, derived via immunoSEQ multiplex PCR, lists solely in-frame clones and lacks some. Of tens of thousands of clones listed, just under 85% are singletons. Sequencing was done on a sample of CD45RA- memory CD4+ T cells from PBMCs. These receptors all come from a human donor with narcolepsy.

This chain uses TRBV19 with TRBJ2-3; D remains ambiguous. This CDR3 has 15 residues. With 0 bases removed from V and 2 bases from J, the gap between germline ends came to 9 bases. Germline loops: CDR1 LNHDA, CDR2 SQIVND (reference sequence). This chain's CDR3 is CASSIDGYPTDTQYF. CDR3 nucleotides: TGTGCCAGTAGTATAGATGGTTATCCCACAGATACGCAGTATTTT.

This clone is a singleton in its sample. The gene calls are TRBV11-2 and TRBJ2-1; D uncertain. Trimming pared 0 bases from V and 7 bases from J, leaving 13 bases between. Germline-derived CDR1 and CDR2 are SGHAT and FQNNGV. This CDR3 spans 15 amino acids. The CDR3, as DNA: TGTGCCAGCAGCTTAGAGGTGGCCCTCTATAATGAGCAGTTCTTC. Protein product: CASSLEVALYNEQFF. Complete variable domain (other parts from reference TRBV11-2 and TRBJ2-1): EAGVAQSPRYKIIEKRQSVAFWCNPISGHATLYWYQQILGQGPKLLIQFQNNGVVDDSQLPKDRFSAERLKGVDSTLKIQPAKLEDSAVYLCASSLEVALYNEQFFGPGTRLTVL.

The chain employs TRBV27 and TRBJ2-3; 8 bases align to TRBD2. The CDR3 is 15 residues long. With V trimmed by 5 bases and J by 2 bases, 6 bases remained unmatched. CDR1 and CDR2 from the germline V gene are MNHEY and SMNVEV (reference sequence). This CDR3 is CASSTQRETTDTQYF. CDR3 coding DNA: TGTGCCAGCAGTACCCAGCGGGAGACCACAGATACGCAGTATTTT.

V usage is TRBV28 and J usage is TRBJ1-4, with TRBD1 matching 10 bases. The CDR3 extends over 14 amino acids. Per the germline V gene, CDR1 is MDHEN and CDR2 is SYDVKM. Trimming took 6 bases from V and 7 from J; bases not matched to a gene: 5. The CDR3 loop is CASSPTGGREKLFF. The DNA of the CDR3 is TGTGCCAGCAGCCCGACAGGGGGCCGTGAAAAACTGTTTTTT.

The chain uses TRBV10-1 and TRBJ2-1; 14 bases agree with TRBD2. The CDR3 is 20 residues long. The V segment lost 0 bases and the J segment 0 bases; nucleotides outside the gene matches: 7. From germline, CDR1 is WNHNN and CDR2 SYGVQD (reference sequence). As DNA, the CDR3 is TGCGCCAGCAGTGAGTCGACTAGCGGGAGGGTCAAGAGCTCCTACAATGAGCAGTTCTTC. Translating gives CASSESTSGRVKSSYNEQFF.

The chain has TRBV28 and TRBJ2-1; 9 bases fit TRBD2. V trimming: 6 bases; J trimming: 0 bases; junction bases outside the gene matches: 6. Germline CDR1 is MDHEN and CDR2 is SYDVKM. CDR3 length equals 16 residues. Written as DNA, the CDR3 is TGTGCCAGCAGCCATAGCGGGAGCGGCTCCTACAATGAGCAGTTCTTC. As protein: CASSHSGSGSYNEQFF. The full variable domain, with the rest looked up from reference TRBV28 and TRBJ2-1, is DVKVTQSSRYLVKRTGEKVFLECVQDMDHENMFWYRQDPGLGLRLIYFSYDVKMKEKGDIPEGYSVSREKKERFSLILESASTNQTSMYLCASSHSGSGSYNEQFFGPGTRLTVL.

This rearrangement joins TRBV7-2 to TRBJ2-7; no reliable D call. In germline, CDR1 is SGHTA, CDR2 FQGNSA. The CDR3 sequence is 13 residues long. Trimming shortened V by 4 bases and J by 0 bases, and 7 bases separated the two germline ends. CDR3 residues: CASSSRFSYEQYF. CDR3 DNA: TGTGCCAGCAGCTCCCGGTTCTCCTACGAGCAGTACTTC.

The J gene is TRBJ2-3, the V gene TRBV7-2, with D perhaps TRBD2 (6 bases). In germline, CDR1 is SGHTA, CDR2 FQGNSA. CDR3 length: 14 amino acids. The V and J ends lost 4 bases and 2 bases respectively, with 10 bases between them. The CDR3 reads CASSSGLSTDTQYF. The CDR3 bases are TGTGCCAGCAGCTCGGGACTTTCCACAGATACGCAGTATTTT.

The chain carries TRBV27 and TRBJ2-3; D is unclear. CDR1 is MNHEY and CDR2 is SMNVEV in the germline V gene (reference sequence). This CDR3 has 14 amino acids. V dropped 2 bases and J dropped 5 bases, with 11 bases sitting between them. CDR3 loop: CASSLSRTGDTQYF. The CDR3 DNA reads TGTGCCAGCAGTTTAAGTAGAACCGGAGATACGCAGTATTTT.

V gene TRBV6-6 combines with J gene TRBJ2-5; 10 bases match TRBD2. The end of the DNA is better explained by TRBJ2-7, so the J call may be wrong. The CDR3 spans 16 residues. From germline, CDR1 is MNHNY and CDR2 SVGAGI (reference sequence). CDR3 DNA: TGTGCCAGCAGAAATCCTAGCGGGAGCCTTTTGGACGAGCAGTACTTC. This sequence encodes CASRNPSGSLLDEQYF.

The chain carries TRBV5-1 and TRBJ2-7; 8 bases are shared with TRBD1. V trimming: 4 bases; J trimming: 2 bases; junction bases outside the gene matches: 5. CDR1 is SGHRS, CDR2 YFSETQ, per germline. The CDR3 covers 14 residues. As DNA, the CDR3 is TGCGCCAGCAGCCCAGGACAGGGCGCCTACGAGCAGTACTTC. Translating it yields CASSPGQGAYEQYF.

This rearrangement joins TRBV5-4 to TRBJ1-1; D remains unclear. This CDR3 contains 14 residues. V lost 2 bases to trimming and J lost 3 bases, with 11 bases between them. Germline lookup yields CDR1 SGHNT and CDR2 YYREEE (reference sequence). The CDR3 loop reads CASSLAGRDTEAFF. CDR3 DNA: TGTGCCAGCAGCTTAGCAGGTCGGGACACTGAAGCTTTCTTT.

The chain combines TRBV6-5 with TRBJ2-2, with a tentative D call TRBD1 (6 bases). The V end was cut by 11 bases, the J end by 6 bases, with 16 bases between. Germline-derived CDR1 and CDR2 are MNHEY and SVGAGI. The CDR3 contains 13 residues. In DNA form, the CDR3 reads TGTGCCGGGAGACAGGTGGGGTCCGGGGAGCTGTTTTTT. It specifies CAGRQVGSGELFF.

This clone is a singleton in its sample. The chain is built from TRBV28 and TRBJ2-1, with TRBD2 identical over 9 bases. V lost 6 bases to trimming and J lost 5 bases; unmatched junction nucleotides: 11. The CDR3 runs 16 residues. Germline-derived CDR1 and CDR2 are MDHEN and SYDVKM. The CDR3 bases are TGTGCCAGCAGAGCCCGGACTAGCGCGCGTAACAATGAGCAGTTCTTC. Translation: CASRARTSARNNEQFF.